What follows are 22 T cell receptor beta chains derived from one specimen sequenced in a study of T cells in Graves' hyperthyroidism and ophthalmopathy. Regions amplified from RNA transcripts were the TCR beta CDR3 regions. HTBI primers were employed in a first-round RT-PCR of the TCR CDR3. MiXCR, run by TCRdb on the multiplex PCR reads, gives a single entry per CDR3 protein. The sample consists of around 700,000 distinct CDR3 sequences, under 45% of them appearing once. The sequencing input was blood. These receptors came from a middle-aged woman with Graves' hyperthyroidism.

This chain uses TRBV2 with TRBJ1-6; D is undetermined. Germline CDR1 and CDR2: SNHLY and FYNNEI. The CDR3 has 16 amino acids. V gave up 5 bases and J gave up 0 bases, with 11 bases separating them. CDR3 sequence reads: CASSTAESSYNSPLHF. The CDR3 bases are TGTGCCAGCAGTACGGCAGAGAGCTCCTATAATTCACCCCTCCACTTT.

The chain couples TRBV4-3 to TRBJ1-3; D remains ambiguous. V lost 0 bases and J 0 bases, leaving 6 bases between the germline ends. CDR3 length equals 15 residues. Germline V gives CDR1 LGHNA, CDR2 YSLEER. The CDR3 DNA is TGCGCCAGCAGCCAAGATCCCACCTCTGGAAACACCATATATTTT. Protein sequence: CASSQDPTSGNTIYF.

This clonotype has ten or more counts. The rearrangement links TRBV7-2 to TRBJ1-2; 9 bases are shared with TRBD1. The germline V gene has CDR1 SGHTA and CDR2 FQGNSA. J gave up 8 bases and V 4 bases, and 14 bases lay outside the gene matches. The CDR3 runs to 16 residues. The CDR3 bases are TGTGCCAGCAGCTCCCGATCACAGGGGGCGCGGGGAGGCTACACCTTC. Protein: CASSSRSQGARGGYTF.

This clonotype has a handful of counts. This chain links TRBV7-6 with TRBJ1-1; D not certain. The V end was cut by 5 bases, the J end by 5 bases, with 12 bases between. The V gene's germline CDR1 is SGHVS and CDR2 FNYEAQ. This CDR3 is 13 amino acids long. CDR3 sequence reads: CASSEQTGTEAFF. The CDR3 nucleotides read TGTGCCAGCAGCGAGCAGACGGGGACTGAAGCTTTCTTT.

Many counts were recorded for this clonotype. The CDR3 sequence is CASSGGQGKVYGYTF. The DNA of the CDR3 is TGTGCCAGCAGTGGGGGACAGGGGAAGGTCTATGGCTACACCTTC. The rearrangement uses TRBV27 and TRBJ1-2, with 10 bases matching TRBD1. In germline, CDR1 is MNHEY, CDR2 SMNVEV (reference sequence). The V and J ends lost 5 bases and 4 bases, in that order; junction bases with no gene match: 7. This CDR3 is built from 15 residues.

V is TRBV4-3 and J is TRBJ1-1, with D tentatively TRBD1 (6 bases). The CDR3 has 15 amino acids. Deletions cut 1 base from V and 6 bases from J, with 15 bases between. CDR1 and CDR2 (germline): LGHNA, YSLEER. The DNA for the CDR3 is TGCGCCAGCAGCCAAGGGTCGGGGGGCAGCCCTGAAGCTTTCTTT. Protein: CASSQGSGGSPEAFF.

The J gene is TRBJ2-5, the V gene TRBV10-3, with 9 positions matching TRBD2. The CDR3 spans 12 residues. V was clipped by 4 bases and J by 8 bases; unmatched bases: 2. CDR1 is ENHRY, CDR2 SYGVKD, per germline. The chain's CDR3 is CAISALAGTQYF. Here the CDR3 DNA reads TGTGCCATCAGTGCCCTAGCGGGAACCCAGTACTTC.

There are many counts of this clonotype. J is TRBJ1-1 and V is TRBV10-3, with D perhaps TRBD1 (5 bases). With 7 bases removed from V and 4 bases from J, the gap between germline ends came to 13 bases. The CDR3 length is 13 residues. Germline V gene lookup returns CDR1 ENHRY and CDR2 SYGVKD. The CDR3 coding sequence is TGTGCCATCACGGCAGGGCACACCACTGAAGCTTTCTTT. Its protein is CAITAGHTTEAFF.

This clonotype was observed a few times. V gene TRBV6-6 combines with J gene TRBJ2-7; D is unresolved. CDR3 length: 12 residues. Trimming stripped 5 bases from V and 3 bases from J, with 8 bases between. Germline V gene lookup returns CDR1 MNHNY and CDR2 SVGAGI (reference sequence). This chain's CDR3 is CASSKRDYEQYF. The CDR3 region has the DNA TGTGCCAGCAGTAAAAGAGACTACGAGCAGTACTTC.

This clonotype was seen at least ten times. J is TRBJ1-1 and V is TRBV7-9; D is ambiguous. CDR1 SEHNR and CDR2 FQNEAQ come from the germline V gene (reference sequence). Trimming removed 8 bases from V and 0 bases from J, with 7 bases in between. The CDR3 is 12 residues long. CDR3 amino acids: CASWRVNTEAFF. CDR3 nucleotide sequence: TGTGCCAGCTGGCGAGTGAACACTGAAGCTTTCTTT. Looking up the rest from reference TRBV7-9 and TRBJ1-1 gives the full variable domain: DTGVSQNPRHKITKRGQNVTFRCDPISEHNRLYWYRQTLGQGPEFLTYFQNEAQLEKSRLLSDRFSAERPKGSFSTLEIQRTEQGDSAMYLCASWRVNTEAFFGQGTRLTVV.

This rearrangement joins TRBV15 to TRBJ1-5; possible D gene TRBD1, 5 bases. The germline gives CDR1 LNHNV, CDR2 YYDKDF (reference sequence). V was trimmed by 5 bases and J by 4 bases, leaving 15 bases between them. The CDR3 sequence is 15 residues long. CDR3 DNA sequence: TGTGCCACCAGCCCTGACAGAGCTCGTAATCAGCCCCAGCATTTT. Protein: CATSPDRARNQPQHF.

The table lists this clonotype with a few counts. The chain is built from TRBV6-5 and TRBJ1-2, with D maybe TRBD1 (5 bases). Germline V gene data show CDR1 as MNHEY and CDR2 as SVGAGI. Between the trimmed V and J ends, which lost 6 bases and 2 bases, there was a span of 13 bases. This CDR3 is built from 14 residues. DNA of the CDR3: TGTGCCAGCAGCCGAAGGAGGGACAACTATGGCTACACCTTC. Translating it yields CASSRRRDNYGYTF.

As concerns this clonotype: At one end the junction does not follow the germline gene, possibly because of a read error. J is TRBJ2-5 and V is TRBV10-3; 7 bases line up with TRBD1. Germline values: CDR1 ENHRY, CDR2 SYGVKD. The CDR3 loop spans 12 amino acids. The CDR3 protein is CASRDSQGTQYF. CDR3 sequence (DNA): TGTGCCAGTCGGGACAGTCAAGGGACCCAGTACTTC.

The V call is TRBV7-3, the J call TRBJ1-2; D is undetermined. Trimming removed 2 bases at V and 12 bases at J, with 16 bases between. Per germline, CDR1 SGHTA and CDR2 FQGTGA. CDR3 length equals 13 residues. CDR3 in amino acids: CASSLAGSSGNTF. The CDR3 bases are TGTGCCAGCAGCTTAGCGGGGAGCTCTGGAAACACCTTC.

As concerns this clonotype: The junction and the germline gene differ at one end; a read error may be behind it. The CDR3 loop reads CASSFRGIYGQYF. The CDR3 nucleotides are TGTGCCAGCAGCTTTCGGGGGATCTACGGGCAGTACTTC. V gene TRBV2 combines with J gene TRBJ2-7, with D tentatively TRBD2 (6 bases). This CDR3 contains 13 residues. Looked up from germline, CDR1 is SNHLY and CDR2 is FYNNEI.

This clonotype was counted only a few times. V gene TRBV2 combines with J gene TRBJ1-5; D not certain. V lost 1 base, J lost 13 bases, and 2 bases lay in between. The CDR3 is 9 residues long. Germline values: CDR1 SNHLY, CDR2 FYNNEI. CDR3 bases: TGTGCCAGCAGTGAAGGGCAGCATTTT. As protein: CASSEGQHF.

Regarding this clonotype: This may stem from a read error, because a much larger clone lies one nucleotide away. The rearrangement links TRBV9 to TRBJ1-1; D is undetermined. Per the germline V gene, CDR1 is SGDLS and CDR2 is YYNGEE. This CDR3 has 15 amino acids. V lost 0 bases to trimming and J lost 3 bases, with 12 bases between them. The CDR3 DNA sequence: TGTGCCAGCAGCGTAGGAGGAGATTTGGACACTGAAGCTTTCTTT. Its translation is CASSVGGDLDTEAFF.

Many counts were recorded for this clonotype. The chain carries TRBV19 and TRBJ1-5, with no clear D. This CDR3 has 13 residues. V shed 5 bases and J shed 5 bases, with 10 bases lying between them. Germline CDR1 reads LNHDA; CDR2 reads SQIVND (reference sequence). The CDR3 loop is CASSPQRDQPQHF. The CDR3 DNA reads TGTGCCAGTAGTCCCCAAAGGGATCAGCCCCAGCATTTT.

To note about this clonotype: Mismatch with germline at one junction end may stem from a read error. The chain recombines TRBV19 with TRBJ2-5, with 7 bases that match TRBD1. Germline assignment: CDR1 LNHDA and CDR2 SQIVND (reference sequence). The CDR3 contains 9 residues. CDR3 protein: CASSGTEDF. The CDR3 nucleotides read TGTGCCAGTAGTGGGACAGAGGACTTC.

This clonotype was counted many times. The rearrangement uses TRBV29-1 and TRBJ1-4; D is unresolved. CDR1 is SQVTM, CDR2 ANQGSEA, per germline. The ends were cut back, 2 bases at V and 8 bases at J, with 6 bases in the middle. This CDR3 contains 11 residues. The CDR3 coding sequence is TGCAGCGTTGAAATGAACGAAAAACTGTTTTTT. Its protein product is CSVEMNEKLFF.

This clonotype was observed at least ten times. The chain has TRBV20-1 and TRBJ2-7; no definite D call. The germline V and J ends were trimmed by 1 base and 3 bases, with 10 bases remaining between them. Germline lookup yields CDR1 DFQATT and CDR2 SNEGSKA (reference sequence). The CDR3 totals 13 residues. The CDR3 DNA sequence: TGCAGTGCTAGAGGGGTTACTATCTACGAGCAGTACTTC. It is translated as CSARGVTIYEQYF.

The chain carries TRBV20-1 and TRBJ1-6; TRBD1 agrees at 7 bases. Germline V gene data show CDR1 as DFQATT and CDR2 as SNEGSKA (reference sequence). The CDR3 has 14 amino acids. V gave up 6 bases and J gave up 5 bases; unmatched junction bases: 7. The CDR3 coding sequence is TGCAGTGCAAGGGACAGCGGCCATAATTCACCCCTCCACTTT. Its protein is CSARDSGHNSPLHF.